The TCR beta chain under discussion was sequenced for a study of blood T cell repertoires in COVID-19. Study-wide context: The analysed material was cDNA or gDNA that came from T cells, B-cell-depleted T cells, or PBMCs.

V gave up 2 bases and J gave up 4 bases, with 12 bases separating them. CDR1 is KGHSH and CDR2 is LQKENI in the germline V gene. The CDR3 length is 14 residues. Source study methods: Amplification from reference gene primers served as the basis for estimated nucleated cell counts. Only in-frame clones appear in the TCRdb table, and some are missing; sequencing was by immunoSEQ multiplex PCR. V and J calls and clone size are those listed in that table; D and trimming were worked out from the DNA. The sample has about 120,000 clones, 70% to 90% seen once. Sequencing input: peripheral blood. The source is a woman between 45 and 65 years old with acute or convalescent COVID-19. The genes are TRBV18 and TRBJ2-7, with D unresolved. The DNA of the CDR3 is TGTGCCAGCTCACCAGAGGCTAGTCGGTACGAGCAGTACTTC. It encodes CASSPEASRYEQYF.